This T cell receptor beta chain was recorded in a study of cytomegalovirus exposure and HLA in healthy donors. Across the whole study: Genotyping of hundreds of donors showed that 80% to 85% belonged to the Caucasian-associated ancestry cluster.

The PCR used 60 Vbeta and 13 Jbeta primers. TCRdb's table, derived via immunoSEQ multiplex PCR, lists solely in-frame clones and lacks some. The sample yields about 90,000 clones, around 85% seen once. The germline CDR1 and CDR2 sequences are SNHLY and FYNNEI. The CDR3 has 14 amino acids. With 10 bases clipped from V and 8 bases from J, the junction kept 13 bases outside the gene matches. This clonotype originated in a young man in good health and CMV-seronegative. Sample: PBMCs. The chain couples TRBV2 to TRBJ1-2; 10 positions agree with TRBD1. This CDR3 is CATKTGGLPWGYTF. The CDR3 DNA reads as TGTGCCACCAAGACAGGGGGCCTCCCCTGGGGCTACACCTTC.